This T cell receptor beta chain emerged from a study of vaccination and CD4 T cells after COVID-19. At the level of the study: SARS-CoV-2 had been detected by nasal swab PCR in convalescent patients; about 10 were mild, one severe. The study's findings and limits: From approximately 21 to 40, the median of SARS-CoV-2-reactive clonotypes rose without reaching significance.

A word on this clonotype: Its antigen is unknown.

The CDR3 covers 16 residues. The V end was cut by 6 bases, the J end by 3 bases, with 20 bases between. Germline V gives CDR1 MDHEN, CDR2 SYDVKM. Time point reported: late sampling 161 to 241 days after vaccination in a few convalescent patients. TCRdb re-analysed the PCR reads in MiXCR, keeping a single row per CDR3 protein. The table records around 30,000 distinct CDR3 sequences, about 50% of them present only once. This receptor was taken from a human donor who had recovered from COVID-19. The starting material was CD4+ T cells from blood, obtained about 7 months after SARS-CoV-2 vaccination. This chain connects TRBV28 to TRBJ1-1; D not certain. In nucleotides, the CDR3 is TGTGCCAGCAGCCCTATCCGGCCCACCCTTGACACTGAAGCTTTCTTT. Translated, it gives CASSPIRPTLDTEAFF.